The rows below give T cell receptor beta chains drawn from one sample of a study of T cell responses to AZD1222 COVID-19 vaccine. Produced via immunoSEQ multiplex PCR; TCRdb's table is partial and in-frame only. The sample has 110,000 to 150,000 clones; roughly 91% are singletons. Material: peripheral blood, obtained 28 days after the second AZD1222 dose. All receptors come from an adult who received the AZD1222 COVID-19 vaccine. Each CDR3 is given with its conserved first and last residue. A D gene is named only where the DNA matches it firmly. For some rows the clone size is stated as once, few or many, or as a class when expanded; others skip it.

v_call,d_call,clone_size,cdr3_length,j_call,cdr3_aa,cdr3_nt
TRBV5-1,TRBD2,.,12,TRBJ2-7,CASSWTSSEQYF,TGCGCCAGCAGCTGGACTAGCAGCGAGCAGTACTTC
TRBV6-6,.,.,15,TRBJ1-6,CASSFDGTTGSPLHF,TGTGCCAGCAGTTTTGATGGAACAACGGGTTCACCCCTCCACTTT
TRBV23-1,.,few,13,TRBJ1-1,CASSQPTGGGAFF,TGCGCCAGCAGTCAGCCAACCGGGGGAGGAGCTTTCTTT
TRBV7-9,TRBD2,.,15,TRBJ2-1,CASSLLAGGPDEQFF,TGTGCCAGCAGCTTGCTAGCGGGGGGGCCGGATGAGCAGTTCTTC
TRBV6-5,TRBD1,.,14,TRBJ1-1,CASSYWTGDTEAFF,TGTGCCAGCAGTTACTGGACAGGGGACACTGAAGCTTTCTTT
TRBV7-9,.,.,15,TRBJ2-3,CASSLGVGGTDTQYF,TGTGCCAGCAGCTTAGGGGTGGGGGGCACAGATACGCAGTATTTT
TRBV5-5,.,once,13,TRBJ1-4,CASSGGPNEKLFF,TGTGCCAGCAGCGGCGGACCGAATGAAAAACTGTTTTTT
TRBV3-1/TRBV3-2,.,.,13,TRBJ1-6,CASRQDYNSPLHF,TGTGCCAGCAGACAGGACTATAATTCACCCCTCCACTTT
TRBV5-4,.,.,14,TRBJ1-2,CASSGIQVPGGYTF,TGTGCCAGCAGCGGAATACAGGTCCCGGGGGGCTACACCTTC
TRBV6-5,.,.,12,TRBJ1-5,CASRQGNQPQHF,TGTGCCAGCAGGCAGGGCAATCAGCCCCAGCATTTT
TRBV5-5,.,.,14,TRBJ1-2,CASSLMWEGYGYTF,TGTGCCAGCAGCTTGATGTGGGAGGGCTATGGCTACACCTTC
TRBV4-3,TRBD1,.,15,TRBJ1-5,CASSQGTGHYQPQHF,TGCGCCAGCAGCCAGGGGACAGGGCACTATCAGCCCCAGCATTTT